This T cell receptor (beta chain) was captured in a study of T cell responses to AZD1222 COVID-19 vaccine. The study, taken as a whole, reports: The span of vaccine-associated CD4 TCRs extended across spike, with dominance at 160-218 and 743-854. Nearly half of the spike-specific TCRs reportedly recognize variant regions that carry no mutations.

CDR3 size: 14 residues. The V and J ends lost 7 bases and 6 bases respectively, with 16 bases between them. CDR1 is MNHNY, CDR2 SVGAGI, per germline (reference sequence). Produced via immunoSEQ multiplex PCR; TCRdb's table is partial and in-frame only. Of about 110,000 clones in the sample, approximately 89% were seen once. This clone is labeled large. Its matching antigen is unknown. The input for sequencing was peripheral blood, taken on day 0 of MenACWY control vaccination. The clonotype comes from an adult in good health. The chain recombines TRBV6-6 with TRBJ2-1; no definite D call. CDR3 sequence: CASTPDSAANEQFF. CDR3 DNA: TGTGCCAGCACCCCTGACTCTGCGGCCAATGAGCAGTTCTTC.